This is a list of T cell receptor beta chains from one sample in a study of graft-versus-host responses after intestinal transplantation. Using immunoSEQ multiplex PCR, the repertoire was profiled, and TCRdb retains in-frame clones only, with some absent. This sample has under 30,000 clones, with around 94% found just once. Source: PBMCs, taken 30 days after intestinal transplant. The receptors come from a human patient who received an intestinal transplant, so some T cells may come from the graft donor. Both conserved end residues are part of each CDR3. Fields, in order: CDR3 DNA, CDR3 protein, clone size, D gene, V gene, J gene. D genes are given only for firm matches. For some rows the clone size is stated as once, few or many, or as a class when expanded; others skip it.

DNA: TGTGCCAGCAGTCTCGGGGCACTTAAGTACGAGCAGTACTTC; CDR3: CASSLGALKYEQYF; size: .; D: .; V: TRBV6-5; J: TRBJ2-7
DNA: TGTGCCAGCAGCGGGACAGTGCCCTATGGCTACACCTTC; CDR3: CASSGTVPYGYTF; size: .; D: .; V: TRBV9; J: TRBJ1-2
DNA: TGTGCCAGCAGTCTATATTACGGGGCCCCAGATGGCTACACCTTC; CDR3: CASSLYYGAPDGYTF; size: .; D: .; V: TRBV27; J: TRBJ1-2
DNA: TGTGCCAGCAGTTATTGGGCTCACACAGATACGCAGTATTTT; CDR3: CASSYWAHTDTQYF; size: .; D: .; V: TRBV6-5; J: TRBJ2-3
DNA: TGTGCCAGTAGTATTTGGCTAGCGGGCGACCCGAGCACAGATACGCAGTATTTT; CDR3: CASSIWLAGDPSTDTQYF; size: .; D: TRBD2; V: TRBV19; J: TRBJ2-3
DNA: TGTGCCAGCAGCTTGTCCCCGGACAGGATCGTCACTGAAGCTTTCTTT; CDR3: CASSLSPDRIVTEAFF; size: .; D: TRBD1; V: TRBV5-5; J: TRBJ1-1
DNA: TGTGCCAGCAGCACCCGCGGGGGCACCGGGGAGCTGTTTTTT; CDR3: CASSTRGGTGELFF; size: .; D: TRBD2; V: TRBV11-2; J: TRBJ2-2
DNA: TGCGCCAGCAGCCCACGAGACAGTACCTACGAGCAGTACTTC; CDR3: CASSPRDSTYEQYF; size: .; D: .; V: TRBV4-1; J: TRBJ2-7
DNA: TGCGCCAGCAGCCGAAAGACTAGCGGCTCCTACAATGAGCAGTTCTTC; CDR3: CASSRKTSGSYNEQFF; size: .; D: TRBD2; V: TRBV5-1; J: TRBJ2-1
DNA: TGTGCCAGTAGTATAGACCAAGAGACCCAGTACTTC; CDR3: CASSIDQETQYF; size: .; D: .; V: TRBV19; J: TRBJ2-5
DNA: TGTGCCTGGAATAATGGTCAGTGGGAAGCTTTCTTT; CDR3: CAWNNGQWEAFF; size: .; D: .; V: TRBV30; J: TRBJ1-1
DNA: TGTGCCAGTACCCCGACCGGGACGGAAAGCAATCAGCCCCAGCATTTT; CDR3: CASTPTGTESNQPQHF; size: once; D: .; V: TRBV19; J: TRBJ1-5
DNA: TGTGCCAGCAGGCCCAGGGAGAACACTGAAGCTTTCTTT; CDR3: CASRPRENTEAFF; size: .; D: .; V: TRBV2; J: TRBJ1-1
DNA: TGTGCCAGTAGTGAGAGAAATTCACCCCCCCACTTT; CDR3: CASSERNSPPHF; size: .; D: .; V: TRBV19; J: TRBJ1-6
DNA: TGTGCCAGCAGTTACGCGACCAGGGGTACTGAAGCTTTCTTT; CDR3: CASSYATRGTEAFF; size: .; D: .; V: TRBV6-5; J: TRBJ1-1
DNA: TGTGCCAGCAGCTTAGGACAGGCGCCCTACGAGCAGTACTTC; CDR3: CASSLGQAPYEQYF; size: .; D: .; V: TRBV11-3; J: TRBJ2-7
DNA: TGTGCCAGCAGCTTTAGCGGCTCCGCCCCAGATACGCAGTATTTT; CDR3: CASSFSGSAPDTQYF; size: .; D: .; V: TRBV7-3; J: TRBJ2-3
DNA: TGTGCCAGCAGCGGATGGGACGGACTAAACTATGGCTACACCTTC; CDR3: CASSGWDGLNYGYTF; size: few; D: .; V: TRBV9; J: TRBJ1-2
DNA: TGTGCCAGCAGTTCCTTTCAGGGAGATGGCACCTACGAGCAGTACTTC; CDR3: CASSSFQGDGTYEQYF; size: once; D: .; V: TRBV6-5; J: TRBJ2-7
DNA: TGTGCCAGCAGCGCCGGTCTGGGACAGGGCGTCGCCGGGGAGCTGTTTTTT; CDR3: CASSAGLGQGVAGELFF; size: .; D: TRBD1; V: TRBV9; J: TRBJ2-2
DNA: TGTGCCAGCATGGGCAGGGGGTCTTCTAATTCACCCCTCCACTTT; CDR3: CASMGRGSSNSPLHF; size: .; D: TRBD1; V: TRBV6-5; J: TRBJ1-6
DNA: TGTGCCAGCAGTCCCGCCGGGACAGGAACCTACGAGCAGTACTTC; CDR3: CASSPAGTGTYEQYF; size: .; D: TRBD1; V: TRBV7-2; J: TRBJ2-7
DNA: TGTGCCAGTAGAACCCGTCCGGGGGGGGGAGTGGCAGATACGCAGTATTTT; CDR3: CASRTRPGGGVADTQYF; size: .; D: TRBD2; V: TRBV19; J: TRBJ2-3
DNA: TGTGCCAGCAGTGACGCCCCGGGGGGTAACTATGGCTACACCTTC; CDR3: CASSDAPGGNYGYTF; size: .; D: .; V: TRBV6-1; J: TRBJ1-2
DNA: TGTGCCACTCGTCCGGGACACTTCACCGGGGAGCTGTTTTTT; CDR3: CATRPGHFTGELFF; size: .; D: .; V: TRBV19; J: TRBJ2-2
DNA: TGCGCCAGCAGCCGACTAGCGGGAGACGATACGCAGTATTTT; CDR3: CASSRLAGDDTQYF; size: few; D: TRBD2; V: TRBV4-1; J: TRBJ2-3
DNA: TGTGCCAGCAACAGCAGGGGGCCTGGAAACACCATATATTTT; CDR3: CASNSRGPGNTIYF; size: .; D: .; V: TRBV21-1; J: TRBJ1-3
DNA: TGTGCCAGCAGCCGGGGACAGGGCTATGGCTACACCTTC; CDR3: CASSRGQGYGYTF; size: .; D: TRBD1; V: TRBV7-9; J: TRBJ1-2
DNA: TGTGCCTGGGGGGACAGGGAGGTGGATGGCTACACCTTC; CDR3: CAWGDREVDGYTF; size: .; D: TRBD1; V: TRBV30; J: TRBJ1-2
DNA: TGTGCCAGCAGTCTCTTACAGGGAGTAGGGACTGAAGCTTTCTTT; CDR3: CASSLLQGVGTEAFF; size: once; D: .; V: TRBV2; J: TRBJ1-1
DNA: TGCGCCAGCAGTCATGAGGACAACCTGCAAGGCTACGAGCAGTACTTC; CDR3: CASSHEDNLQGYEQYF; size: .; D: .; V: TRBV23-1; J: TRBJ2-7